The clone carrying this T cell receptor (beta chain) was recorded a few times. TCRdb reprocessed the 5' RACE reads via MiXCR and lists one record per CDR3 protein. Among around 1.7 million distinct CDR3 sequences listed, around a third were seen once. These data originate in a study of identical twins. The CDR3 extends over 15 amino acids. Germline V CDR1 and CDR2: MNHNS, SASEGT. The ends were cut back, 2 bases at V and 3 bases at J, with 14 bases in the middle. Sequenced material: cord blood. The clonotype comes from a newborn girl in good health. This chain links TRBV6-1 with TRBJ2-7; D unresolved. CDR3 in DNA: TGTGCCAGCAGTGAATCCCCAGGACGGAGCTACGAGCAGTACTTC. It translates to CASSESPGRSYEQYF.